The rows below give T cell receptor beta chains drawn from one sample of a study of Graves' ophthalmopathy and Graves' hyperthyroidism. Using its own MiXCR run on the multiplex PCR reads, TCRdb lists one record per CDR3 protein. The table lists over a million distinct CDR3 sequences, about 35% of them singletons, with around 10% in the top ten. The sample was peripheral blood or thyroid tissue (not recorded which). The receptors were gathered from an adult man with Graves' hyperthyroidism. CDR3s include the opening cysteine and the closing phenylalanine or tryptophan. A D gene is named only where the DNA matches it firmly. Rows give clone size only sometimes, using once, few, many, or a class for an expanded clone.

D gene: .
clone size: .
V gene: TRBV30
J gene: TRBJ2-5
CDR3 protein: CALLRETQYF
CDR3 DNA: TGTGCCTTACTTCGGGAGACCCAGTACTTC

D gene: .
clone size: many
V gene: TRBV6-5
J gene: TRBJ1-2
CDR3 protein: CASSGEREHYYGYTF
CDR3 DNA: TGTGCCAGCAGCGGGGAGCGGGAGCACTACTATGGCTACACCTTC

D gene: TRBD1
clone size: few
V gene: TRBV12-3/TRBV12-4
J gene: TRBJ1-2
CDR3 protein: CASSSGGRDGYTF
CDR3 DNA: TGTGCCAGCAGTTCAGGGGGCCGGGATGGCTACACCTTC

D gene: TRBD1
clone size: .
V gene: TRBV10-3
J gene: TRBJ2-7
CDR3 protein: CATGTGRWEQYF
CDR3 DNA: TGTGCCACCGGGACAGGGAGGTGGGAGCAGTACTTC

D gene: .
clone size: .
V gene: TRBV29-1
J gene: TRBJ1-1
CDR3 protein: CSSKQVMNTEAFF
CDR3 DNA: TGCAGCAGTAAACAGGTGATGAACACTGAAGCTTTCTTT

D gene: TRBD1
clone size: few
V gene: TRBV14
J gene: TRBJ2-7
CDR3 protein: CASSSIGTGFFEQYF
CDR3 DNA: TGTGCCAGCAGCTCCATCGGGACAGGGTTTTTCGAGCAGTACTTC

D gene: .
clone size: many
V gene: TRBV11-1
J gene: TRBJ2-7
CDR3 protein: CASSLLDGTYEQYF
CDR3 DNA: TGTGCCAGCAGCTTGCTTGACGGGACCTACGAGCAGTACTTC

D gene: .
clone size: many
V gene: TRBV7-9
J gene: TRBJ2-7
CDR3 protein: CASSLTLAANEQYF
CDR3 DNA: TGTGCCAGCAGCTTAACGCTAGCTGCGAACGAGCAGTACTTC

D gene: .
clone size: .
V gene: TRBV7-9
J gene: TRBJ2-7
CDR3 protein: CASQIRGNEQYF
CDR3 DNA: TGTGCCAGCCAAATCAGGGGCAATGAGCAGTACTTC

D gene: .
clone size: .
V gene: TRBV11-1
J gene: TRBJ1-2
CDR3 protein: CASSLFAGRDGYTF
CDR3 DNA: TGTGCCAGCAGCTTATTCGCAGGGAGGGATGGCTACACCTTC

D gene: .
clone size: many
V gene: TRBV29-1
J gene: TRBJ2-7
CDR3 protein: CSAREINEQYF
CDR3 DNA: TGCAGCGCCCGGGAGATAAACGAGCAGTACTTC

D gene: .
clone size: .
V gene: TRBV6-5
J gene: TRBJ1-4
CDR3 protein: CASSYSETVNEKLFF
CDR3 DNA: TGTGCCAGCAGTTACTCGGAGACAGTGAATGAAAAACTGTTTTTT

D gene: TRBD1
clone size: .
V gene: TRBV6-5
J gene: TRBJ2-7
CDR3 protein: CASSYSVQGAYEQYF
CDR3 DNA: TGTGCCAGCAGTTACTCAGTTCAGGGGGCCTACGAGCAGTACTTC

D gene: TRBD1
clone size: few
V gene: TRBV27
J gene: TRBJ1-1
CDR3 protein: CASSRHRGGVTEAFF
CDR3 DNA: TGTGCCAGCAGCCGGCACAGGGGAGGGGTCACTGAAGCTTTCTTT

D gene: .
clone size: .
V gene: TRBV2
J gene: TRBJ2-7
CDR3 protein: CASIRENGGEQYF
CDR3 DNA: TGTGCCAGCATACGAGAGAATGGAGGCGAGCAGTACTTC

D gene: TRBD1
clone size: few
V gene: TRBV20-1
J gene: TRBJ2-2
CDR3 protein: CSARKPGQGSDTGELFF
CDR3 DNA: TGCAGTGCTAGGAAACCGGGACAGGGCTCTGACACCGGGGAGCTGTTTTTT

D gene: .
clone size: .
V gene: TRBV25-1
J gene: TRBJ2-7
CDR3 protein: CASSETWLASEQYF
CDR3 DNA: TGTGCCAGCAGTGAAACTTGGCTAGCTTCCGAGCAGTACTTC

D gene: .
clone size: .
V gene: TRBV10-3
J gene: TRBJ2-7
CDR3 protein: CAISEMEYEQYF
CDR3 DNA: TGTGCCATCAGTGAGATGGAATACGAGCAGTACTTC

D gene: TRBD1
clone size: many
V gene: TRBV19
J gene: TRBJ1-5
CDR3 protein: CASSTIPGQGSFNQPQHF
CDR3 DNA: TGTGCCAGTAGTACGATCCCGGGACAGGGGTCATTCAATCAGCCCCAGCATTTT

D gene: .
clone size: .
V gene: TRBV12-3/TRBV12-4
J gene: TRBJ1-3
CDR3 protein: CASSPGLRGVIYF
CDR3 DNA: TGTGCCAGCAGCCCAGGGCTCCGGGGAGTCATATATTTT

D gene: TRBD1
clone size: many
V gene: TRBV12-3/TRBV12-4
J gene: TRBJ1-5
CDR3 protein: CASSLTGGTPQHF
CDR3 DNA: TGTGCCAGCAGTCTCACAGGGGGTACGCCCCAGCATTTT

D gene: .
clone size: many
V gene: TRBV10-3
J gene: TRBJ2-5
CDR3 protein: CAISEWVQETQYF
CDR3 DNA: TGTGCCATCAGTGAATGGGTCCAAGAGACCCAGTACTTC

D gene: .
clone size: .
V gene: TRBV10-2
J gene: TRBJ2-7
CDR3 protein: CASVILPTLYEQYF
CDR3 DNA: TGCGCCAGCGTGATTCTCCCTACCTTATACGAGCAGTACTTC

D gene: .
clone size: many
V gene: TRBV7-2
J gene: TRBJ1-2
CDR3 protein: CASSPQAAGTNYGYTF
CDR3 DNA: TGTGCCAGCAGCCCTCAAGCGGCAGGAACTAACTATGGCTACACCTTC

D gene: .
clone size: many
V gene: TRBV20-1
J gene: TRBJ2-5
CDR3 protein: CSSDGTARLKSETQYF
CDR3 DNA: TGCAGTTCAGACGGGACTGCCCGCCTGAAGTCGGAGACCCAGTACTTC

D gene: .
clone size: few
V gene: TRBV20-1
J gene: TRBJ1-4
CDR3 protein: CSARDLRKVATNEKLFF
CDR3 DNA: TGCAGTGCTAGAGATCTGAGGAAAGTAGCTACTAATGAAAAACTGTTTTTT

D gene: .
clone size: few
V gene: TRBV2
J gene: TRBJ2-3
CDR3 protein: CASRAFREEPTDTQYF
CDR3 DNA: TGTGCCAGCAGGGCCTTTCGTGAGGAACCCACAGATACGCAGTATTTT

D gene: TRBD1
clone size: .
V gene: TRBV25-1
J gene: TRBJ1-2
CDR3 protein: CASSDSGQGANYGYTF
CDR3 DNA: TGTGCCAGCAGTGACTCCGGGCAGGGGGCTAACTATGGCTACACCTTC

D gene: .
clone size: .
V gene: TRBV6-6
J gene: TRBJ1-6
CDR3 protein: CASRPTPGRGSPLHF
CDR3 DNA: TGTGCCAGCAGACCTACCCCGGGACGGGGATCACCCCTCCACTTT

D gene: TRBD1
clone size: .
V gene: TRBV2
J gene: TRBJ2-5
CDR3 protein: CAWSRPGGETQYF
CDR3 DNA: TGTGCCTGGAGTCGGCCAGGGGGAGAGACCCAGTACTTC

D gene: .
clone size: few
V gene: TRBV9
J gene: TRBJ2-3
CDR3 protein: CASSVGPGDTQYF
CDR3 DNA: TGTGCCAGCAGCGTAGGGCCAGGAGATACGCAGTATTTT

D gene: .
clone size: .
V gene: TRBV24-1
J gene: TRBJ2-5
CDR3 protein: CATSDSGSREETQYF
CDR3 DNA: TGTGCCACCAGTGATTCCGGGTCCCGCGAAGAGACCCAGTACTTC

D gene: .
clone size: .
V gene: TRBV15
J gene: TRBJ2-5
CDR3 protein: CASMGTETQYF
CDR3 DNA: TGTGCCAGCATGGGGACAGAGACCCAGTACTTC

D gene: .
clone size: .
V gene: TRBV7-2
J gene: TRBJ1-6
CDR3 protein: CASSLTGYTSPLHF
CDR3 DNA: TGTGCCAGCAGCCTGACTGGGTATACTTCACCCCTCCACTTT

D gene: .
clone size: many
V gene: TRBV5-6
J gene: TRBJ1-2
CDR3 protein: CASSFGRRGGYTF
CDR3 DNA: TGTGCCAGCAGCTTTGGTCGTCGGGGTGGCTACACCTTC

D gene: .
clone size: few
V gene: TRBV12-3/TRBV12-4
J gene: TRBJ1-2
CDR3 protein: CASSVLDGLYGYTF
CDR3 DNA: TGTGCCAGCAGTGTCTTGGACGGTCTCTATGGCTACACCTTC

D gene: TRBD1
clone size: few
V gene: TRBV7-8
J gene: TRBJ1-4
CDR3 protein: CASSLGAQGARKKLFF
CDR3 DNA: TGTGCCAGCAGCTTAGGGGCCCAGGGGGCGCGGAAAAAACTGTTTTTT

D gene: .
clone size: few
V gene: TRBV7-8
J gene: TRBJ2-3
CDR3 protein: CASSRDRLYTDTQYF
CDR3 DNA: TGTGCCAGCAGCCGAGACAGACTCTACACAGATACGCAGTATTTT

D gene: TRBD1
clone size: once
V gene: TRBV28
J gene: TRBJ2-7
CDR3 protein: CASSFSDRLFSSQDYEQYF
CDR3 DNA: TGTGCCAGCAGTTTCTCGGACAGGCTTTTCTCCAGCCAAGATTACGAGCAGTACTTC

D gene: .
clone size: .
V gene: TRBV25-1
J gene: TRBJ2-1
CDR3 protein: CASSADGGEQFF
CDR3 DNA: TGTGCCAGCAGTGCCGATGGGGGTGAGCAGTTCTTC

D gene: .
clone size: many
V gene: TRBV6-5
J gene: TRBJ2-5
CDR3 protein: CASSAGTRPQIEETQYF
CDR3 DNA: TGTGCCAGCAGCGCTGGGACAAGACCGCAGATCGAAGAGACCCAGTACTTC

D gene: .
clone size: .
V gene: TRBV7-2
J gene: TRBJ1-2
CDR3 protein: CASSLLEAEYTF
CDR3 DNA: TGTGCCAGCAGCTTACTAGAAGCGGAGTACACCTTC

D gene: .
clone size: many
V gene: TRBV2
J gene: TRBJ2-5
CDR3 protein: CASSEDLKETQYF
CDR3 DNA: TGTGCCAGCAGTGAGGACTTAAAAGAGACCCAGTACTTC

D gene: .
clone size: many
V gene: TRBV20-1
J gene: TRBJ1-2
CDR3 protein: CSARRPGIASSYGYTF
CDR3 DNA: TGCAGTGCTAGGCGTCCCGGGATAGCTTCATCTTATGGCTACACCTTC

D gene: .
clone size: .
V gene: TRBV24-1
J gene: TRBJ2-5
CDR3 protein: CATSDPQAGREQETQYF
CDR3 DNA: TGTGCCACCAGTGACCCCCAAGCAGGGCGCGAGCAAGAGACCCAGTACTTC

D gene: TRBD2
clone size: many
V gene: TRBV19
J gene: TRBJ2-2
CDR3 protein: CASSIPGGPSGELFF
CDR3 DNA: TGTGCCAGTAGTATACCGGGAGGGCCCTCCGGGGAGCTGTTTTTT

D gene: TRBD2
clone size: .
V gene: TRBV4-3
J gene: TRBJ2-7
CDR3 protein: CASSQLAGGGYEQYF
CDR3 DNA: TGCGCCAGCAGCCAACTAGCGGGAGGAGGCTACGAGCAGTACTTC

D gene: .
clone size: many
V gene: TRBV12-3/TRBV12-4
J gene: TRBJ1-5
CDR3 protein: CASSFGRMGNQPQHF
CDR3 DNA: TGTGCCAGCAGTTTCGGGCGAATGGGCAATCAGCCCCAGCATTTT

D gene: TRBD2
clone size: many
V gene: TRBV29-1
J gene: TRBJ2-2
CDR3 protein: CSVGSKSGGATNTGELFF
CDR3 DNA: TGCAGCGTTGGATCCAAATCCGGGGGGGCAACGAACACCGGGGAGCTGTTTTTT

D gene: TRBD1
clone size: .
V gene: TRBV29-1
J gene: TRBJ1-2
CDR3 protein: CSVSIGTGWLRGYGYTF
CDR3 DNA: TGCAGCGTTAGTATCGGGACAGGGTGGCTCCGCGGCTATGGCTACACCTTC

D gene: .
clone size: .
V gene: TRBV24-1
J gene: TRBJ1-4
CDR3 protein: CATKGGGSEKLFF
CDR3 DNA: TGTGCCACCAAGGGGGGCGGTAGTGAAAAACTGTTTTTT

D gene: TRBD2
clone size: many
V gene: TRBV6-5
J gene: TRBJ2-2
CDR3 protein: CASNFETSGRGNTGELFF
CDR3 DNA: TGTGCCAGCAATTTCGAGACTAGCGGGAGAGGGAACACCGGGGAGCTGTTTTTT

D gene: .
clone size: many
V gene: TRBV2
J gene: TRBJ2-7
CDR3 protein: CASSVSGTALEQYF
CDR3 DNA: TGTGCCAGCAGTGTTTCAGGGACGGCACTCGAGCAGTACTTC

D gene: .
clone size: .
V gene: TRBV7-2
J gene: TRBJ2-7
CDR3 protein: CASSPTGPTGGRPYEQYF
CDR3 DNA: TGTGCCAGCAGCCCGACAGGCCCCACGGGCGGGAGACCTTACGAGCAGTACTTC

D gene: .
clone size: many
V gene: TRBV5-5
J gene: TRBJ1-1
CDR3 protein: CASSLEVRQNTEAFF
CDR3 DNA: TGTGCCAGCAGCTTGGAGGTTCGGCAGAACACTGAAGCTTTCTTT

D gene: TRBD1
clone size: .
V gene: TRBV7-9
J gene: TRBJ1-5
CDR3 protein: CASSSIGTGNQPQHF
CDR3 DNA: TGTGCCAGCAGCTCCATAGGGACAGGGAATCAGCCCCAGCATTTT

D gene: .
clone size: few
V gene: TRBV7-9
J gene: TRBJ2-5
CDR3 protein: CASSLKDGQETQYF
CDR3 DNA: TGTGCCAGCAGCCTGAAGGACGGCCAAGAGACCCAGTACTTC

D gene: .
clone size: .
V gene: TRBV20-1
J gene: TRBJ1-2
CDR3 protein: CSARGSKNYGYTF
CDR3 DNA: TGCAGTGCTAGAGGGTCAAAAAACTATGGCTACACCTTC

D gene: TRBD2
clone size: .
V gene: TRBV7-8
J gene: TRBJ2-7
CDR3 protein: CASSFIAGGEQYF
CDR3 DNA: TGTGCCAGCAGCTTTATAGCGGGCGGCGAGCAGTACTTC